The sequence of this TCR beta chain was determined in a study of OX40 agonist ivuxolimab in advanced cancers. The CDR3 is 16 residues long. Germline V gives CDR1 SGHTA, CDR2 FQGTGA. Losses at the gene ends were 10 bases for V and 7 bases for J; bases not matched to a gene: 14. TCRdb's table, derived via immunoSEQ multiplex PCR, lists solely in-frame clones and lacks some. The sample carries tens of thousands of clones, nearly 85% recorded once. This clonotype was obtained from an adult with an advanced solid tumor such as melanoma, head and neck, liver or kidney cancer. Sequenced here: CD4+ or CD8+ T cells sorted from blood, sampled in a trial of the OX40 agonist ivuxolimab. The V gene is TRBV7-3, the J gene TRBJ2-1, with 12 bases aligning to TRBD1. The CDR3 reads CATAQHPGQGANEQFF. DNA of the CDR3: TGTGCCACCGCGCAGCATCCGGGACAGGGGGCGAATGAGCAGTTCTTC.